A selection of T cell receptor beta chains follows, all from one sample in a study of shared clonotypes between healthy human individuals. Clones were sequenced by immunoSEQ multiplex PCR, and TCRdb holds only the in-frame ones, with some missing. The sample has about 590,000 clones; over 95% are singletons. Sequenced: naive CD8+ T cells sorted from blood. The receptors derive from a young woman in good health. Each CDR3 is given with its conserved first and last residue. The D gene is left open where the match is weak. For some rows the clone size is stated as once, few or many, or as a class when expanded; others skip it.

d_gene	v_gene	j_gene	abundance	CDR3nt	CDR3aa
NA	TRBV28	TRBJ2-7	NA	TGTGCCAGCAGTTTATACAGGACGCAGGGTGAGCAGTACTTC	CASSLYRTQGEQYF
NA	TRBV5-1	TRBJ2-3	NA	TGCGCCAGCAGGCCGCCGGCCACAGATACGCAGTATTTT	CASRPPATDTQYF
NA	TRBV5-1	TRBJ2-2	once	TGCGCCAGCAGCTTGGACAGGGCAGTCGGGGAGCTGTTTTTT	CASSLDRAVGELFF
TRBD2	TRBV11-2	TRBJ2-1	NA	TGTGCCAGCAGCCTACCGGGACTAGCTTACAATGAGCAGTTCTTC	CASSLPGLAYNEQFF
NA	TRBV28	TRBJ2-3	NA	TGTGCCAGCAGTTTTTACAGTGGGGCGGTAGATACGCAGTATTTT	CASSFYSGAVDTQYF
NA	TRBV27	TRBJ2-2	NA	TGTGCCAGCAGTTTTATGACAGTCGAGAACACCGGGGAGCTGTTTTTT	CASSFMTVENTGELFF
NA	TRBV6-6	TRBJ1-3	once	TGTGCCAGCAGTCCTCAGTACGACCGGTCGGGAAACACCATATATTTT	CASSPQYDRSGNTIYF
TRBD1	TRBV27	TRBJ2-7	NA	TGTGCCAGCAGACCCGGACAGGGATACGAGCAGTACTTC	CASRPGQGYEQYF
NA	TRBV27	TRBJ2-7	NA	TGTGCCAGCAGTTTATCTGGGGGCCACGAGCAGTACTTC	CASSLSGGHEQYF
NA	TRBV7-6	TRBJ1-1	NA	TGTGCCAGCAGCCGAGACACCCTGAACACTGAAGCTTTCTTT	CASSRDTLNTEAFF
TRBD2	TRBV4-2	TRBJ2-1	once	TGTGCCAGCAGCCAAGCAGCGGGAGCCTACAATGAGCAGTTCTTC	CASSQAAGAYNEQFF
TRBD1	TRBV28	TRBJ1-5	NA	TGTGCCGCGGAAGACAGGGTCGGCAATCAGCCCCAGCATTTT	CAAEDRVGNQPQHF
NA	TRBV29-1	TRBJ2-7	NA	TGCAGCGCTGAGGGGTCCCGGGGGAAGGACTACGAGCAGTACTTC	CSAEGSRGKDYEQYF
NA	TRBV28	TRBJ1-2	NA	TGTGCCAGCAGTCCGGCGGACACACCTTCTCGGCTAGGGACCTTC	CASSPADTPSRLGTF
TRBD2	TRBV19	TRBJ2-1	NA	TGTGCCAGTAGTCCTTATCTAGCGGGAGATGAGCAGTTCTTC	CASSPYLAGDEQFF
NA	TRBV2	TRBJ1-5	NA	TGTGCCAGCAGTGAAGTTAGGAATCAGCCCCAGCATTTT	CASSEVRNQPQHF
TRBD2	TRBV7-6	TRBJ2-1	NA	TGTGCCAGCAGCTCGCCGACTAGCGGTTCCTACAATGAGCAGTTCTTC	CASSSPTSGSYNEQFF
TRBD2	TRBV10-3	TRBJ2-3	NA	TGTGCCATCAGGAGACTAGCGGGAGACCCAGATACGCAGTATTTT	CAIRRLAGDPDTQYF
NA	TRBV5-4	TRBJ2-7	NA	TGTGCCAGCAGCTGGGGACCATTCTCCTACGAGCAGTACTTC	CASSWGPFSYEQYF
NA	TRBV28	TRBJ2-7	NA	TGTGCCAGCAGTATTAACCTCTCCTACGAGCAGTACTTC	CASSINLSYEQYF
TRBD1	TRBV11-2	TRBJ1-1	NA	TGTGCCAGCAGCACCAAACAGGGGAAGAACACTGAAGCTTTCTTT	CASSTKQGKNTEAFF
TRBD2	TRBV2	TRBJ2-3	NA	TGTGCCAGCAGTGGGAGGTCTAGCGGGTGGACAGATACGCAGTATTTT	CASSGRSSGWTDTQYF
NA	TRBV6-5	TRBJ2-5	NA	TGTGCCAGCAGTTACTCGCCCGAGACCCAGTACTTC	CASSYSPETQYF
TRBD1	TRBV29-1	TRBJ1-2	NA	TGCAGCGACCGGACAGGGGGCATCGATGGCTACACCTTC	CSDRTGGIDGYTF
NA	TRBV19	TRBJ2-1	NA	TGTGCCAGTAGTACAGCTTCTTACAATGAGCAGTTCTTC	CASSTASYNEQFF
NA	TRBV6-6	TRBJ1-1	NA	TGTGCCAGCAGCCTTAACAGGGCCTTGAACACTGAAGCTTTCTTT	CASSLNRALNTEAFF
TRBD2	TRBV27	TRBJ2-3	NA	TGTGCCAGCAGTAAACTAGCGGGAGAGGAGTTCAGCACAGATACGCAGTATTTT	CASSKLAGEEFSTDTQYF
TRBD2	TRBV19	TRBJ2-1	NA	TGTGCCAGTAGCCTCCCCGGGGGACTAGCGCCATCGTACTACAATGAGCAGTTCTTC	CASSLPGGLAPSYYNEQFF
TRBD1	TRBV2	TRBJ1-3	NA	TGTGCCAGCAGCGAGACCCTCAGGGGGCCAGGAAACACCATATATTTT	CASSETLRGPGNTIYF
TRBD1	TRBV7-9	TRBJ1-5	NA	TGTGCCAGCAGCTCGACAGGGGGCAGCGAGCCCCAGCATTTT	CASSSTGGSEPQHF
NA	TRBV27	TRBJ2-1	NA	TGTGCCAGCAGTTTCAACTACAATGAGCAGTTCTTC	CASSFNYNEQFF
NA	TRBV5-1	TRBJ2-7	NA	TGCGCCAGCGGGGGCGGGAGCTCCTACGAGCAGTACTTC	CASGGGSSYEQYF
TRBD2	TRBV2	TRBJ2-1	NA	TGTGCCAGCAAGCTAGCGGGATACAATGAGCAGTTCTTC	CASKLAGYNEQFF
NA	TRBV7-9	TRBJ2-7	NA	TGTGCCAGCAGTTACAGGGTCTCCTACGAGCAGTACTTC	CASSYRVSYEQYF
NA	TRBV4-1	TRBJ2-7	NA	TGCGCCAGCAGCCAAGATGCTTTCTCCTACGAGCAGTACTTC	CASSQDAFSYEQYF
NA	TRBV7-8	TRBJ2-1	NA	TGTGCCAGCAGCTTAGAACAGCGGTTATACAATGAGCAGTTCTTC	CASSLEQRLYNEQFF
NA	TRBV28	TRBJ1-1	NA	TGTGCCAGCGTCGGGATCTCTTTAATGGACACTGAAGCTTTCTTT	CASVGISLMDTEAFF
NA	TRBV28	TRBJ2-7	NA	TGTGCCAGCAGTTTAGGTTTGAGTCTAGCTCTTAACGAGCAGTACTTC	CASSLGLSLALNEQYF
NA	TRBV2	TRBJ2-6	NA	TGTGCCAGCAGTGAACAAGCAGGGTGGTCTGGGGCCAACGTCCTGACTTTC	CASSEQAGWSGANVLTF
NA	TRBV19	TRBJ1-5	NA	TGTGCCAGTAGTATTTATGCGCACAATCAGCCCCAGCATTTT	CASSIYAHNQPQHF
TRBD2	TRBV19	TRBJ2-1	once	TGTGCCAGTAGTATTATCTCCAGCGGGAGCCTCAATGAGCAGTTCTTC	CASSIISSGSLNEQFF
TRBD1	TRBV28	TRBJ1-1	NA	TGTGCCAGCAGTCTCGACAGGGCAGACACTGAAGCTTTCTTT	CASSLDRADTEAFF
NA	TRBV28	TRBJ2-5	once	TGTGCCAGCACCCCGGAGGGAGAAGAGACCCAGTACTTC	CASTPEGEETQYF
NA	TRBV19	TRBJ1-5	NA	TGTGCCAGTAGTATAGATCGGAGGGCAGCCCTTGTTTTGGGGCCCCAGCATTTT	CASSIDRRAALVLGPQHF
NA	TRBV10-3	TRBJ2-7	NA	TGTGCCACTGGGAGGGGGACAGTCAGCTCCTACGAGCAGTACTTC	CATGRGTVSSYEQYF
NA	TRBV6-1	TRBJ2-2	NA	TGTGCCAGCAGTTCGACAGGCACCGGGGAGCTGTTTTTT	CASSSTGTGELFF
NA	TRBV6-6	TRBJ1-1	NA	TGTGCCAGCAAGGAGGCGACGAACACTGAAGCTTTCTTT	CASKEATNTEAFF
NA	TRBV4-1	TRBJ2-7	NA	TGCGCCAGCAGCCAAGATGGTTTTGGGACCACCTACTACGAGCAGTACTTC	CASSQDGFGTTYYEQYF
NA	TRBV15	TRBJ2-2	NA	TGTGCCACCAGCAGAGTCACCGGGGAGCTGTTTTTT	CATSRVTGELFF
NA	TRBV6-4	TRBJ1-2	NA	TGTGCCAGCAGTGACCGAGGAGGGTTGGATGGCTACACCTTC	CASSDRGGLDGYTF
NA	TRBV5-6	TRBJ1-1	NA	TGTGCCAGCAGCTTCACCGGGACGAACGAAGCTTTCTTT	CASSFTGTNEAFF
TRBD1	TRBV14	TRBJ1-2	NA	TGTGCCAGCAGCCGCGGACAGGGAAACTATGGCTACACCTTC	CASSRGQGNYGYTF
NA	TRBV6-5	TRBJ2-3	once	TGTGCCAGCAGTCCTGGACCCTACACAGATACGCAGTATTTT	CASSPGPYTDTQYF
NA	TRBV9	TRBJ1-2	once	TGTGCCAGCAGCGCCCGGACAGAAGCTAACTATGGCTACACCTTC	CASSARTEANYGYTF
NA	TRBV28	TRBJ1-2	once	TGTGCCAGCAGTCCCGGTTCGGTCTATGGCTACACCTTC	CASSPGSVYGYTF